Listed below are T cell receptor beta chains from one sample, sequenced in a study of metastatic and nonmetastatic thyroid tumors. TCRdb reprocessed the PCR reads via MiXCR. This sample has about 40,000 clones, with over 9.5% found just once. The sequenced sample was blood. Source of these receptors: a female donor with papillary thyroid cancer or a benign thyroid nodule (not recorded which). Some clones in this sample may be carry-over from other donors' samples. CDR3s include the opening cysteine and the closing phenylalanine or tryptophan.

j_call v_call cdr3_aa
TRBJ1-2 TRBV12-3/TRBV12-4 CASSLGWGISNYGYTF
TRBJ2-5 TRBV5-6 CASSLRGMGGETQYF
TRBJ1-1 TRBV3-1 CASGKTGNTEAFF
TRBJ1-3 TRBV4-1 CASSQDLYRTGGNTIYF
TRBJ1-2 TRBV5-1 CASSGFPSYGYTF
TRBJ2-6 TRBV18 CASSPFDLSGSPVSGANVLTF
TRBJ2-5 TRBV20-1 CSAWREQETQYF
TRBJ2-7 TRBV7-8 CASSLARRAYEQYF
TRBJ2-1 TRBV6-1 CASTPDRAYNEQFF
TRBJ2-1 TRBV9 CASSVGIGLADNEQFF
TRBJ2-1 TRBV20-1 CSARDMLAAVEQFF
TRBJ2-7 TRBV29-1 CSVSAAYEQYF
TRBJ2-2 TRBV20-1 CSAKTSGTGELFF
TRBJ1-1 TRBV6-2/TRBV6-3 CASSNPWVRTNRGTEAFF
TRBJ1-5 TRBV5-5 CASSFGGGGNQPQHF
TRBJ1-1 TRBV28 CASSFRGRGNTEAFF
TRBJ2-3 TRBV6-1 CASKPPSTDTQYF
TRBJ2-1 TRBV28 CASSFNWALGYNEQFF
TRBJ2-7 TRBV12-3/TRBV12-4 CASSSQQGAEQYF
TRBJ2-5 TRBV5-4 CASSLGGGAEETQYF
TRBJ2-5 TRBV28 CASSLANIQETQYF
TRBJ2-5 TRBV7-3 CASSLSPLETQYF
TRBJ1-5 TRBV28 CASSPHGGGRDKPQHF
TRBJ2-2 TRBV19 CASSILGELFF
TRBJ2-7 TRBV20-1 CSARGDGTYEQYF
TRBJ1-2 TRBV10-3 CAISRGAGQDYGYTF
TRBJ2-5 TRBV6-1 CAGGRLETQYF
TRBJ1-1 TRBV20-1 CSARDSRGNTEAFF
TRBJ1-1 TRBV28 CASSFYGRKNTEAFF
TRBJ2-3 TRBV4-2 CASSQAETSTDTQYF
TRBJ2-2 TRBV10-3 CAVTGTGATGELFF
TRBJ2-7 TRBV2 CASTQAVFRERYF
TRBJ2-2 TRBV3-1 CASSSFWLADSTGELFF
TRBJ2-7 TRBV2 CASRTSGTGEQYF
TRBJ2-5 TRBV7-3 CASSSQGRETQYF
TRBJ1-2 TRBV15 CATSRGYGNYGYTF
TRBJ1-2 TRBV7-8 CASSWGDNKGYTF
TRBJ2-5 TRBV2 CASSEWQAKETQYF
TRBJ2-7 TRBV20-1 CSARGSGGLYEQYF
TRBJ2-1 TRBV7-2 CASSNGGSSYNEQFF
TRBJ2-2 TRBV5-1 CASSLLGQNTGELFF
TRBJ1-2 TRBV6-1 CASGLRAYTF
TRBJ2-7 TRBV6-4 CASSELAGGSSEQYF
TRBJ2-7 TRBV5-4 CASSLDSGTREQYF
TRBJ1-4 TRBV11-2 CASSLGEKLFF
TRBJ2-1 TRBV18 CASSPDLANEQFF